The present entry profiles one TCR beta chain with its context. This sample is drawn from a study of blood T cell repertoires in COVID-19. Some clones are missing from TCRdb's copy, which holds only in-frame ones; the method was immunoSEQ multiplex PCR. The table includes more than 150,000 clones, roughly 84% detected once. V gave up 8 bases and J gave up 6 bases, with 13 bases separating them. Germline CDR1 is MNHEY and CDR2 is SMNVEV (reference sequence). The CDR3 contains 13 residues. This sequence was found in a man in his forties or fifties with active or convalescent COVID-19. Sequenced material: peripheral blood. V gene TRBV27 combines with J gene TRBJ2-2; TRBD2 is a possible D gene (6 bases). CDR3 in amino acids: CASGVGGPGELFF. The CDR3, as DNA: TGTGCCAGCGGAGTGGGGGGACCCGGGGAGCTGTTTTTT.